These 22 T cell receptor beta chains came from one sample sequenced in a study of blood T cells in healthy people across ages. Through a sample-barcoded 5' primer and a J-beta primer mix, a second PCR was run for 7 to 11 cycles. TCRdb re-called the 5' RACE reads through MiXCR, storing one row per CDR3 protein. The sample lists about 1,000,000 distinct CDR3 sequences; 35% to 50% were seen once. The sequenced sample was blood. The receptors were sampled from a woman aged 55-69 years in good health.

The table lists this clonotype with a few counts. The CDR3 sequence: CASSQQGTYEQYF. The DNA for the CDR3 is TGCGCCAGCAGCCAGCAGGGAACCTACGAGCAGTACTTC. This chain links TRBV4-1 with TRBJ2-4; possible D gene TRBD1, 5 bases. The J call may be mistaken, given a closer DNA end match to TRBJ2-7. The CDR3 runs 13 residues. Per germline, CDR1 MGHRA and CDR2 YSYEKL.

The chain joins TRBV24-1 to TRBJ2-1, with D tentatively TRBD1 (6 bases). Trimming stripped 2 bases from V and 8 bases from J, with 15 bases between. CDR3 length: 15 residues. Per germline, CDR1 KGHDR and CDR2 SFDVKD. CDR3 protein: CATSDSGGPTDEQFF. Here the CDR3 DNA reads TGTGCCACCAGTGATTCTGGGGGCCCCACGGATGAGCAGTTCTTC.

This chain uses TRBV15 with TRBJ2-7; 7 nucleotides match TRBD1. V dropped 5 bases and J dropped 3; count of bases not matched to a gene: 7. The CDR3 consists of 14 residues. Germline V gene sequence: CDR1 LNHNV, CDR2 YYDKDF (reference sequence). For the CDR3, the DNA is TGTGCCACCAGCGTCGGGACAGCTGACTACGAGCAGTACTTC. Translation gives CATSVGTADYEQYF. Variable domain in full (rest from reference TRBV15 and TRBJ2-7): DAMVIQNPRYQVTQFGKPVTLSCSQTLNHNVMYWYQQKSSQAPKLLFHYYDKDFNNEADTPDNFQSRRPNTSFCFLDIRSPGLGDTAMYLCATSVGTADYEQYFGPGTRLTVT.

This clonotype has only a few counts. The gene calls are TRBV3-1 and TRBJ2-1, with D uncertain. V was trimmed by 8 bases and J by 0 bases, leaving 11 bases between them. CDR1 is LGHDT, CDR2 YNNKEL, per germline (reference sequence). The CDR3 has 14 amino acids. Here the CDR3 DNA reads TGTGCCAGCCCAGTGAACAACTCCTACAATGAGCAGTTCTTC. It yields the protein CASPVNNSYNEQFF.

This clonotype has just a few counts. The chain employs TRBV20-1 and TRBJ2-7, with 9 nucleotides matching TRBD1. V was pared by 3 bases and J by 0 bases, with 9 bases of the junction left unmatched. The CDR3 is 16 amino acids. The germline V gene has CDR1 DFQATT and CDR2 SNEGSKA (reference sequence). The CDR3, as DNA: TGCAGTGCTAGTCCCCGGGACAGGGTTTTCTCCTACGAGCAGTACTTC. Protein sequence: CSASPRDRVFSYEQYF.

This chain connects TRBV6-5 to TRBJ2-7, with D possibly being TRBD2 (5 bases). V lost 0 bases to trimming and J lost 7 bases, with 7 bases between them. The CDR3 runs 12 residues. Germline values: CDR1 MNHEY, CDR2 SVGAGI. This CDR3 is CASSYSTGEQYF. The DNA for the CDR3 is TGTGCCAGCAGTTACTCGACGGGAGAGCAGTACTTC.

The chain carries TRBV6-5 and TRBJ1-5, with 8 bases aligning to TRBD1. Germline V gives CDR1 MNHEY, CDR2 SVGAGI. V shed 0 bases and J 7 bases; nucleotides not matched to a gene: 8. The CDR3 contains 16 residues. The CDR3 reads CASSYSIRDRSQPQHF. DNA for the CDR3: TGTGCCAGCAGTTACTCGATTCGGGACAGGAGCCAGCCCCAGCATTTT.

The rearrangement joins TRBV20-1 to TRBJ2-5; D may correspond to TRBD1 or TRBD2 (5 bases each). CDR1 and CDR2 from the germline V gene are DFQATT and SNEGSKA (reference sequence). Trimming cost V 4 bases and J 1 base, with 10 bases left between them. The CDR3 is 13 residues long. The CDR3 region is CSAKGPTQETQYF. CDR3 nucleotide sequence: TGCAGTGCTAAGGGACCCACCCAAGAGACCCAGTACTTC.

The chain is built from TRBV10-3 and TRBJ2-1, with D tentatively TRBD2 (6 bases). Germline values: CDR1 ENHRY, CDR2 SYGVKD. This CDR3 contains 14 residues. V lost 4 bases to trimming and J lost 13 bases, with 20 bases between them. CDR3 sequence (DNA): TGTGCCATCAGTGCCAGGGAGGTCGTGGAGACCCAGTTCTTC. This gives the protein CAISAREVVETQFF.

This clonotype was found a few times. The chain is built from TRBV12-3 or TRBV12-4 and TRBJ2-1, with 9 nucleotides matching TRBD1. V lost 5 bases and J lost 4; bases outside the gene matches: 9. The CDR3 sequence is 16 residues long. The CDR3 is CASSTTGGFFYNEQFF. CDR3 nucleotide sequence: TGTGCCAGCAGTACGACAGGGGGGTTTTTTTACAATGAGCAGTTCTTC.

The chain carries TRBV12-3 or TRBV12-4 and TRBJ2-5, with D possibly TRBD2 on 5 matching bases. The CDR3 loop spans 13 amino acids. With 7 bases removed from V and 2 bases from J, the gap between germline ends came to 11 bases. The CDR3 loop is CASNRGYQETQYF. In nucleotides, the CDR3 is TGTGCCAGCAACCGAGGGTATCAAGAGACCCAGTACTTC.

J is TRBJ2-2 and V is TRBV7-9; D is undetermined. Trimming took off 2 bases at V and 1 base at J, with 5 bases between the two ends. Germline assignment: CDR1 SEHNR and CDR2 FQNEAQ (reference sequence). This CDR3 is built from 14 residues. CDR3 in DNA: TGTGCCAGCAGCTTACTCCAGAACACCGGGGAGCTGTTTTTT. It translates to CASSLLQNTGELFF.

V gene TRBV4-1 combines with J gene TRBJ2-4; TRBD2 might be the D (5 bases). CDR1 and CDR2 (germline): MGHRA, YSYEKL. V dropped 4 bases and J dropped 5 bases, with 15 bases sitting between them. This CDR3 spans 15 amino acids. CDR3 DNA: TGCGCCAGCAGCCGCTCGGCACTAGACGAAAACATTCAGTACTTC. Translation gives CASSRSALDENIQYF.

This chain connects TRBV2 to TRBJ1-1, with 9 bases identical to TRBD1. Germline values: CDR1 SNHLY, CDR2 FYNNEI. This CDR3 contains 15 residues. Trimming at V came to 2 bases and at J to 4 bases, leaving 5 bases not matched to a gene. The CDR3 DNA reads TGTGCCAGCAGTGAAATGGGACAGGGTCTCACTGAAGCTTTCTTT. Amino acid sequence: CASSEMGQGLTEAFF.

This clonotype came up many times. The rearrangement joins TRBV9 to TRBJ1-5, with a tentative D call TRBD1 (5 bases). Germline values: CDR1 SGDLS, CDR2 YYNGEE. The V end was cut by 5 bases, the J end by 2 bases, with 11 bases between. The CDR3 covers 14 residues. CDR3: CASSVGTGNQPQHF. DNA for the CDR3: TGTGCCAGCAGTGTCGGGACGGGCAATCAGCCCCAGCATTTT.

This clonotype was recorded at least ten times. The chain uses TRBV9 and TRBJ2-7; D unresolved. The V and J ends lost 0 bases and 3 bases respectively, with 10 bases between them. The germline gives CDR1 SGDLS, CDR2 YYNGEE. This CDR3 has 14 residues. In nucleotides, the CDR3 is TGTGCCAGCAGCGTAGATAGGGAAGGCTACGAGCAGTACTTC. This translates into CASSVDREGYEQYF.

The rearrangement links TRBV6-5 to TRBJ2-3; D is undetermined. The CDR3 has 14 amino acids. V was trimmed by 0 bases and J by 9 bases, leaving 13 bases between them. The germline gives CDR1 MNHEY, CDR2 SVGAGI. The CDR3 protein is CASSYSGGRRTQYF. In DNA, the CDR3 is TGTGCCAGCAGTTACTCGGGCGGCCGTAGGACGCAGTATTTT.

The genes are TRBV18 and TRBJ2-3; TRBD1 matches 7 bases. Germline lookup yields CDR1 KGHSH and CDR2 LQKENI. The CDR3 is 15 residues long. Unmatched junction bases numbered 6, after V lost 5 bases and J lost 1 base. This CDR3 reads CASSGAGTGTDTQYF. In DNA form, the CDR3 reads TGTGCCAGCTCAGGGGCCGGGACAGGCACAGATACGCAGTATTTT.

The CDR3 reads CASSFREGPRNEQFF. The CDR3 region has the DNA TGTGCCAGCAGCTTTCGGGAGGGCCCGCGCAATGAGCAGTTCTTC. The V call is TRBV7-8, the J call TRBJ2-1; 8 bases fit TRBD2. The CDR3 consists of 15 residues. CDR1 is SGHVS and CDR2 is FQNEAQ in the germline V gene. V lost 3 bases and J lost 6; bases outside the gene matches: 7.

The CDR3 DNA is TGTGCCAGCAGAACAGGGGGCGCCGGGAACACTGAAGCTTTCTTT. The encoded protein is CASRTGGAGNTEAFF. V and J are TRBV6-2 or TRBV6-3 and TRBJ1-1, with TRBD1 matching over 9 bases. This CDR3 comprises 15 residues. Germline-derived CDR1 and CDR2 are MNHEY and SVGEGT. Trimming took 6 bases from V and 1 from J; bases not matched to a gene: 6.

The CDR3 here is CASSLLTGVNEQYF. As DNA, the CDR3 is TGTGCCAGCAGCTTGCTGACAGGGGTCAACGAGCAGTACTTC. J is TRBJ2-7 and V is TRBV5-6; 8 positions match TRBD1. Germline CDR1 reads SGHDT; CDR2 reads YYEEEE. The CDR3 consists of 14 residues. V lost 1 base to trimming and J lost 5 bases; unmatched junction nucleotides: 5.

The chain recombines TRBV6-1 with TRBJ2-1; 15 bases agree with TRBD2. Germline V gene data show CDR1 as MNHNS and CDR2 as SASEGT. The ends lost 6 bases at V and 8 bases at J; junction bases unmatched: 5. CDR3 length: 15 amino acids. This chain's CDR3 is CASSWTSGRAYEQFF. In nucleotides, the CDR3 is TGTGCCAGCAGCTGGACTAGCGGGAGGGCTTATGAGCAGTTCTTC.